This record looks at one TCR beta chain sequence and its context. This clone is a singleton in its sample. Its antigen has not been determined. No much larger clone is present one base from it, and per-base qualities are unavailable. A distance of 15 bases separates the germline ends of V and J, which lose 5 bases and 5 bases respectively. The CDR3, from cysteine to phenylalanine, totals 14 residues. Only the CDR3 part of the read is kept: 42 bases, read in frame from the first base. Taken from the germline V gene, the CDR1 and CDR2 loops are ENHRY and SYGVKD. This entry is derived from a study of graft-versus-host responses after intestinal transplantation (dated by TCRdb to the early 2020s). Regarding the research as a whole: The transplants that recipients got were multivisceral, liver-intestinal, or isolated intestinal. Donor T cell macrochimerism was defined as a peak of at least 4% donor T cells among recipient peripheral blood mononuclear cells. A cohort of about 25 intestinal transplant recipients, including one retransplant, was enrolled, and 3 patients lacking pretransplant specimens were excluded. To identify alloreactive clones, pre-transplant mixed lymphocyte reaction products were sequenced and then compared with unstimulated pre-transplant donor and recipient T cells. Rather than going through the commercial service, samples from a few later patients were sequenced in-house on an Illumina MiSeq and processed with MiXCR. After intestinal transplantation, graft-versus-host and host-versus-graft alloreactive T cell clones in the graft, circulation and bone marrow were tracked using bulk TCR-beta CDR3 sequencing. Every recipient was given anti-thymocyte globulin induction, then maintenance tacrolimus and steroids for about three years. Points the paper makes about the study in general: GvH clones were detected in recipient bone marrow, and some of these GvH clones were observed earlier in ileal mucosa or blood, consistent with an intestinal mucosal origin. Early after transplant, declines in HvG clones were associated with peak levels of circulating GvH clones. High GvH to HvG T cell clonal ratios were observed in the allografts of patients with donor T cell macrochimerism. The conclusions were limited by the relatively low number and heterogeneity of the intestinal transplant patients.

Receptor amplification or capture employed the immunoSEQ multiplex PCR assay. For most patients, high-throughput TCR-beta CDR3 sequencing of genomic DNA was performed by Adaptive Biotechnologies. The authors' pipeline ran thus. Adaptive's ImmunoSEQ software supplied the TCR sequencing data for about 18 patients, while MiXCR and VDJtools were used to process a few other patients. CDR3 nucleotide sequences shared between donor and recipient were removed because their origin could not be assigned. At least 2-fold expansion over unstimulated cells and a minimum CFSE-low frequency of 0.002% (template counts) or 0.001% (read counts) were required for clones to be classified as alloreactive. Clones were considered mappable if detected in sequenced pre-transplant spleen, lymph node, or MLR CFSE-low populations of the donor or recipient. Cumulative frequency of alloreactive clones was calculated as a percentage of all sequences weighted by copy number. Drawn from immuneACCESS, this table holds only the in-frame rearrangements with V and J called that TCRdb kept. Clones are partly lost; checked studies trace under half to an unresolved V gene and leave the rest unexplained. V and J calls and clone size are given by that table; D and trimming were obtained from the DNA. The sample contains approximately 15,000 clones, 88% of them found a single time. The ten largest clones take up roughly 6% of the sample.

Blood samples were collected up to 4 times in the first month after transplant and then at least monthly when available. The origin of this receptor is a human patient who received an intestinal transplant, so some T cells may come from the graft donor. The input for sequencing was PBMCs, taken about 110 days after intestinal transplant. The chain is made from TRBV10-3 and TRBJ1-1; the D gene is unclear. The nucleotide sequence is TGTGCCATCAGTCTATCGGGCTTAGATACTGAAGCTTTCTTT. This gives the protein CAISLSGLDTEAFF.